The source of this T cell receptor (beta chain) is a study of blood T cell repertoires in COVID-19. Whole-study context: Sample material is recorded as cDNA or gDNA derived from T cells, B-cell-depleted T cells, or PBMCs.

Original processing notes: From reference gene primer amplification, estimates of nucleated cell counts were derived. TCRdb keeps only in-frame clones here, not all; method: immunoSEQ multiplex PCR. V and J calls and clone size are given by that table; D and trimming were obtained from the DNA. Of some 170,000 clones in the sample, 87% are singletons; the top ten hold roughly 1.5%. This CDR3 is 17 amino acids long. Germline trimming cut 0 bases from V and 2 bases from J; bases unmatched to any gene: 8. In germline, CDR1 is LGHDT, CDR2 YNNKEL (reference sequence). Sequencing was carried out using peripheral blood. This sequence originates from a woman in her forties or fifties with acute or convalescent COVID-19. The chain carries TRBV3-1 (or the pseudogene TRBV3-2) and TRBJ2-7; TRBD1 matches at 9 bases. CDR3 sequence (DNA): TGTGCCAGCAGCCAAGAGAAACAGGGGGCCCTCACCTACGAGCAGTACTTC. It is translated as CASSQEKQGALTYEQYF.